These 3 T cell receptor beta chains were all obtained from the same sample, sequenced in a study of CD8+CD57+ T cells in acquired aplastic anemia. CDR3 and TCR beta VDJ profiling relied on a genomic DNA template. In TCRdb, the reads were re-called with MiXCR into one record per CDR3 protein. Found here are 400,000 to 450,000 distinct CDR3 sequences, just under 70% of them singletons; the top ten hold approximately 3.9%. Specimen: sorted CD4+, CD8+, or CD8+CD57+ T cells (not recorded which) from PBMCs. Receptor source: a human donor in good health, serving as a control.

The CDR3 nucleotides read TGTGCCAGCAGTAAGGGGAGCGTTGAAGAGGCCCAGTACTTC. It translates to CASSKGSVEEAQYF. This sequence joins TRBV2 and TRBJ2-7; D possibly matches TRBD1 or TRBD2 (5 bases each). The CDR3 is 14 amino acids. Germline V gives CDR1 SNHLY, CDR2 FYNNEI. Trimming cost V 5 bases and J 10 bases, with 21 bases left between them.

The CDR3 bases are TGTGCCATCAGCCCGGGACAGGGATCCTACGAGCAGTACTTC. Its protein is CAISPGQGSYEQYF. The J gene is TRBJ2-7, the V gene TRBV10-3, with 9 bases identical to TRBD1. CDR1 and CDR2 (germline): ENHRY, SYGVKD. This CDR3 contains 14 residues. After removal of 6 bases from V and 1 base from J, the junction contained 4 bases not matched to a gene.

This clonotype was seen repeatedly, ten times or more. The J gene is TRBJ1-4, the V gene TRBV24-1, with a possible D match to TRBD1 (6 bases). Trimming stripped 4 bases from V and 4 bases from J, with 12 bases between. The CDR3 has 15 residues. CDR1 and CDR2 from the germline V gene are KGHDR and SFDVKD. The CDR3 protein is CATSESTGNNEKLFF. DNA of the CDR3: TGTGCCACCAGTGAGTCGACAGGAAATAATGAAAAACTGTTTTTT.